The present T cell receptor beta chain was sequenced within a study of blood T cell repertoires in COVID-19. The ends were cut back, 3 bases at V and 2 bases at J, with 8 bases in the middle. In germline, CDR1 is DFQATT, CDR2 SNEGSKA (reference sequence). The CDR3 has 12 residues. In the study's own analysis: Estimation of nucleated cell counts was performed using reference gene primer amplification. Data came from immunoSEQ multiplex PCR; TCRdb stores just in-frame clones and leaves some out. From that table come the V and J calls and clone size; the DNA was used to work out D and trimming. The table includes roughly 110,000 clones, 71% detected once.

This receptor was obtained from a human donor with acute or convalescent COVID-19. The donor label of this sample is uncertain. This chain uses TRBV20-1 with TRBJ2-7; D unclear. The sample comprised peripheral blood. The CDR3 DNA follows: TGCAGTGCTAGTTTGTCCACCTACGAGCAGTACTTC. Protein sequence: CSASLSTYEQYF.